The 21 T cell receptor beta chains presented below share a single source sample, sequenced in a study of T cells in Graves' hyperthyroidism and ophthalmopathy. From RNA transcripts, TCR beta CDR3 regions were amplified. HTBI primers drove first-round RT-PCR of the TCR CDR3. TCRdb redid the calling of the multiplex PCR reads with MiXCR, one entry per CDR3 protein. This table holds about 400,000 distinct CDR3 sequences, 15% to 17% found once. Sequenced input: blood. Source of these receptors: a young woman with Graves' hyperthyroidism.

In its sample, this clonotype was seen many times. An end of the junction does not agree with germline; a read error may underlie this. The CDR3 reads CASSPLTTVRAFF. The CDR3 DNA sequence: TGTGCTAGCAGCCCCCTAACCACGGTGAGGGCTTTCTTT. The rearrangement links TRBV7-7 to TRBJ1-1; D is unclear. The CDR3 sequence is 13 residues long. The germline V gene encodes CDR1 SSHAT and CDR2 FNYEAQ (reference sequence).

The chain couples TRBV5-1 to TRBJ1-4; no definite D call. Germline V gives CDR1 SGHRS, CDR2 YFSETQ. The CDR3 totals 16 residues. Trimming removed 0 bases from V and 2 bases from J, with 11 bases in between. This CDR3 reads CASSLDPPGTNEKLFF. In DNA form, the CDR3 reads TGCGCCAGCAGCTTGGATCCGCCTGGGACTAATGAAAAACTGTTTTTT.

This clonotype was counted at least ten times. V usage is TRBV9 and J usage is TRBJ2-7; D is perhaps TRBD2 (5 bases). With 2 bases removed from V and 0 bases from J, the gap between germline ends came to 9 bases. The CDR3 has 14 amino acids. Germline V gene sequence: CDR1 SGDLS, CDR2 YYNGEE. CDR3 sequence reads: CASSVAGISYEQYF. In DNA, the CDR3 is TGTGCCAGCAGCGTGGCCGGGATCTCCTACGAGCAGTACTTC.

In this sample, this clonotype turned up a few times. The genes are TRBV12-3 or TRBV12-4 and TRBJ2-3, with D tentatively TRBD1 or TRBD2 (5 bases each). Trimming removed 4 bases from V and 3 bases from J, with 14 bases in between. The length of the CDR3 is 15 residues. The CDR3 sequence is CASSSEMGVTDTQYF. The CDR3 region has the DNA TGTGCCAGCAGTTCGGAGATGGGGGTTACAGATACGCAGTATTTT.

Points on this clonotype: A much larger clone lies one base from this, so it may be a read error. The chain links TRBV20-1 to TRBJ1-1, with no clear D. This CDR3 region has 11 residues. Germline V lookup: CDR1 DFQATT, CDR2 SNEGSKA (reference sequence). For the CDR3, the DNA is TGCAGTGCTCCAATCAGGACTGAAGCTGTCTTT. Translating it yields CSAPIRTEAVF.

There are many counts of this clonotype. The rearrangement joins TRBV20-1 to TRBJ2-7, with D perhaps assigned TRBD1 or TRBD2 (5 bases each). Trimming took off 1 base at V and 7 bases at J, with 17 bases between the two ends. Germline V CDR1 and CDR2: DFQATT, SNEGSKA (reference sequence). CDR3 length equals 14 residues. DNA of the CDR3: TGCAGTGCTAGAGTAACGGGACCCCCAGGGGAGCAGTACTTC. Translated, it gives CSARVTGPPGEQYF.

This clonotype was found many times. CDR3 protein: CSGGPLGDTQYF. CDR3 sequence (DNA): TGCAGCGGGGGCCCATTAGGGGATACGCAGTATTTT. The rearrangement uses TRBV29-1 and TRBJ2-3; D might be TRBD1 (5 bases). Trimming removed 7 bases at V and 6 bases at J, with 14 bases between. Germline V gene sequence: CDR1 SQVTM, CDR2 ANQGSEA. This CDR3 has 12 amino acids.

This clonotype was counted ten times or more. The chain links TRBV6-1 to TRBJ1-5, with a possible D match to TRBD1 (6 bases). Germline V gene lookup returns CDR1 MNHNS and CDR2 SASEGT. This CDR3 contains 14 residues. The V end was cut by 6 bases, the J end by 3 bases, with 12 bases between. The CDR3 region is CASRREGDNQPQHF. As DNA, the CDR3 is TGTGCCAGCAGGCGAGAGGGGGACAATCAGCCCCAGCATTTT.

The V gene is TRBV10-3, the J gene TRBJ2-2; D unclear. The germline V gene has CDR1 ENHRY and CDR2 SYGVKD. The CDR3 has 12 residues. The V end was cut by 3 bases, the J end by 10 bases, with 9 bases between. DNA for the CDR3: TGTGCCATCAGTGAAGGACGGACGGAGCTGTTTTTT. It translates to CAISEGRTELFF.

Ten or more counts support this clonotype. CDR3 residues: CASSIDGLPGATGELFF. The CDR3 DNA is TGTGCCAGTAGTATAGATGGCCTGCCAGGGGCCACCGGGGAGCTGTTTTTT. The rearrangement uses TRBV19 and TRBJ2-2, with D maybe TRBD1 (6 bases). The length of the CDR3 is 17 residues. With 0 bases removed from V and 4 bases from J, the gap between germline ends came to 15 bases. Germline-derived CDR1 and CDR2 are LNHDA and SQIVND (reference sequence).

This clonotype was seen repeatedly, ten times or more. The chain couples TRBV6-1 to TRBJ1-4; D not resolved. Trimming pared 6 bases from V and 5 bases from J, leaving 16 bases between. Germline CDR1 reads MNHNS; CDR2 reads SASEGT. This CDR3 contains 15 residues. In DNA, the CDR3 is TGTGCCAGCAGCTCCCCCGCTCACAGCAATGAAAAACTGTTTTTT. Translation: CASSSPAHSNEKLFF.

There are many counts of this clonotype. The chain couples TRBV6-5 to TRBJ1-5; TRBD1 aligns across 8 bases. V shed 2 bases, J shed 3 bases, and the junction held 3 bases outside the gene matches. The CDR3 contains 15 residues. The V gene's germline CDR1 is MNHEY and CDR2 SVGAGI. CDR3 protein: CASSYRTGHNQPQHF. The CDR3 bases are TGTGCCAGCAGTTACAGGACAGGGCACAATCAGCCCCAGCATTTT.

At least ten counts were recorded for this clonotype. The CDR3 sequence: CASSSSTGDLQETQYF. CDR3 nucleotide sequence: TGTGCCAGCAGTTCCTCGACAGGGGACCTCCAAGAGACCCAGTACTTC. V usage is TRBV13 and J usage is TRBJ2-5; the match to TRBD1 covers 8 bases. V lost 6 bases, J lost 1 base, and 10 bases stayed unmatched. CDR3 length: 16 residues. Germline assignment: CDR1 PRHDT and CDR2 FYEKMQ (reference sequence).

The rearrangement uses TRBV30 and TRBJ2-1; D not certain. Trimming stripped 0 bases from V and 9 bases from J, with 3 bases between. CDR1 and CDR2 (germline): GTSNPN, SVGIG (reference sequence). This CDR3 contains 10 residues. CDR3 region: CAWSVSEQFF. For the CDR3, the DNA is TGTGCCTGGAGTGTCAGTGAGCAGTTCTTC. Supplemented by reference TRBV30 and TRBJ2-1, the full variable domain reads SQTIHQWPATLVQPVGSPLSLECTVEGTSNPNLYWYRQAAGRGLQLLFYSVGIGQISSEVPQNLSASRPQDRQFILSSKKLLLSDSGFYLCAWSVSEQFFGPGTRLTVL.

There are many counts of this clonotype. The V call is TRBV6-1, the J call TRBJ2-7; the D gene is possibly TRBD2 (8 bases). This CDR3 is built from 15 residues. Trimming removed 10 bases at V and 0 bases at J, with 19 bases between. Per the germline V gene, CDR1 is MNHNS and CDR2 is SASEGT. CDR3 sequence: CATQGGSGSSYEQYF. In DNA form, the CDR3 reads TGTGCCACTCAGGGGGGGAGCGGGAGCTCCTACGAGCAGTACTTC.

The chain carries TRBV20-1 and TRBJ1-6; unclear D gene. The CDR3 is 12 residues long. Trimming removed 3 bases from V and 5 bases from J, with 5 bases in between. Looked up from germline, CDR1 is DFQATT and CDR2 is SNEGSKA (reference sequence). CDR3 amino acids: CSASFNNSPLHF. The CDR3 DNA reads TGCAGTGCTAGCTTTAATAATTCACCCCTCCACTTT.

This clonotype was detected a few times. Since a much larger clone is just one base distant, this may be a read error. V is TRBV3-1 and J is TRBJ2-3; 8 bases fit TRBD2. Trimming cost V 5 bases and J 2 bases; bases outside gene matches: 9. The CDR3 is 16 amino acids. The germline V gene encodes CDR1 LGHDT and CDR2 YNNKEL (reference sequence). DNA for the CDR3: TGTGCCAGCAGCTACAGGACGGGGGGGACCACAGATACGCAGTATTTT. Amino acid sequence: CASSYRTGGTTDTQYF.

This clonotype was seen repeatedly, ten times or more. The chain joins TRBV11-2 to TRBJ2-7; D perhaps matches TRBD2 (5 bases). The CDR3 runs to 12 residues. Trimming shortened V by 3 bases and J by 6 bases, and 9 bases separated the two germline ends. Per germline, CDR1 SGHAT and CDR2 FQNNGV. CDR3 amino acids: CASSFGVAEQYF. The CDR3 DNA follows: TGTGCCAGCAGCTTCGGGGTAGCCGAGCAGTACTTC.

This clonotype has at least ten counts. The rearrangement uses TRBV3-1 and TRBJ1-1; no clear D gene. From germline, CDR1 is LGHDT and CDR2 YNNKEL (reference sequence). The CDR3 sequence is 14 residues long. Trimming left V 4 bases short and J 1 base short, with 10 bases between. Here the CDR3 reads CASSLREENTEAFF. The CDR3 region has the DNA TGTGCCAGCAGCCTGCGGGAGGAGAACACTGAAGCTTTCTTT.

The genes are TRBV7-3 and TRBJ2-5; 11 nucleotides align to TRBD2. Trimming cost V 3 bases and J 5 bases; bases outside gene matches: 11. Germline CDR1 is SGHTA and CDR2 is FQGTGA. The CDR3 sequence is 17 residues long. The chain's CDR3 is CASSLGSGGATGETQYF. CDR3 DNA: TGTGCCAGCAGCTTGGGTAGCGGGGGGGCGACCGGGGAGACCCAGTACTTC.

This clonotype has ten or more counts. This chain connects TRBV12-3 or TRBV12-4 to TRBJ2-1; 10 nucleotides line up with TRBD2. The CDR3 loop spans 15 amino acids. The junction had 9 bases not matched to a gene; V was cut back by 5 bases and J by 8 bases. The CDR3 loop is CASSRSGGARDEQFF. The CDR3 nucleotides are TGTGCCAGCAGTCGCAGCGGGGGGGCTCGGGATGAGCAGTTCTTC.